This TCR beta chain emerged from a study of cytomegalovirus exposure and HLA in healthy donors. Study background: The 110 or so validation repertoires used a platform that matched the one used for the 600 to 700 first-cohort repertoires, as a later analysis reported.

In germline, CDR1 is MNHEY, CDR2 SVGAGI. V was pared by 0 bases and J by 6 bases, with 11 bases between. CDR3 length equals 14 residues. Findings of the study overall: The tendency of first-cohort TCR clusters to co-occur in the 120 or so validation repertoires emerged from a later analysis. Per published reports, the classifier diagnosed cytomegalovirus status with high specificity and sensitivity.

The assay was immunoSEQ multiplex PCR, and TCRdb's table has in-frame clones only and misses some. In the table there are more than 120,000 clones, roughly 89% of which are singletons. In regard to this clone: Its antigen is undetermined.

The gene calls are TRBV6-5 and TRBJ1-2; TRBD1 is a possible D gene (5 bases). Specimen: PBMCs. The clonotype was recovered from a man between 18 and 35 years old in good health and CMV-seropositive. CDR3 amino acids: CASSYSGARDGYTF. CDR3 bases: TGTGCCAGCAGTTACTCAGGGGCGCGAGATGGCTACACCTTC.